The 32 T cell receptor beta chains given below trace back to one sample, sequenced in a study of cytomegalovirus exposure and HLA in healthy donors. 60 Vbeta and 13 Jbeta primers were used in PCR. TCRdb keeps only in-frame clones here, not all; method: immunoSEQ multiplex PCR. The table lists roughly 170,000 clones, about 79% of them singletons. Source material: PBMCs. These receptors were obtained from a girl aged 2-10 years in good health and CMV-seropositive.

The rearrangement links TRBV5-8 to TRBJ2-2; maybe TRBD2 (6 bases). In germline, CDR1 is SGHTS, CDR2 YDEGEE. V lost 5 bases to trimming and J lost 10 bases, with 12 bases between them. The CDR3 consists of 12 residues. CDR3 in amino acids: CASSRGWEELFF. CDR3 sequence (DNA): TGTGCCAGCAGTCGGGGGTGGGAGGAGCTGTTTTTT.

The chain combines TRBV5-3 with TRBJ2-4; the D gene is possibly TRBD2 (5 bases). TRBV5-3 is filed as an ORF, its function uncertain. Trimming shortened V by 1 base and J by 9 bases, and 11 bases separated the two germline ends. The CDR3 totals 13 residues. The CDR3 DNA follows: TGTGCCAGAAGCTTGCCGGGGTCTAGCATTCAGTACTTC. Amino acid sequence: CARSLPGSSIQYF.

The CDR3: CASSLQAPSYEQYF. CDR3 in DNA: TGTGCCAGCAGCTTACAGGCACCCTCCTACGAGCAGTACTTC. This chain uses TRBV4-2 with TRBJ2-5; a weak D match, TRBD1 (5 bases). The J call may be faulty, since TRBJ2-7 better matches the DNA end. CDR1 LGHNA and CDR2 YNFKEQ come from the germline V gene. The CDR3 is made up of 14 amino acids.

CDR3 residues: CASSYRRQRETQYF. CDR3 coding DNA: TGTGCCAGCAGCTATAGGCGGCAGCGTGAGACCCAGTACTTC. The chain links TRBV11-3 to TRBJ2-5; D unclear. CDR3 size: 14 residues. Trimming left V 4 bases short and J 5 bases short, with 14 bases between. Looked up from germline, CDR1 is SGHNT and CDR2 is YENEEA.

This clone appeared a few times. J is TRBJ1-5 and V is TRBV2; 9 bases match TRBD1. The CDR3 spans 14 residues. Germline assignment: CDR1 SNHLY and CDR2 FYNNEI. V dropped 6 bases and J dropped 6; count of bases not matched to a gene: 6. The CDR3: CASSGTGMIQPQHF. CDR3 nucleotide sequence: TGTGCCAGCAGCGGGACAGGGATGATTCAGCCCCAGCATTTT.

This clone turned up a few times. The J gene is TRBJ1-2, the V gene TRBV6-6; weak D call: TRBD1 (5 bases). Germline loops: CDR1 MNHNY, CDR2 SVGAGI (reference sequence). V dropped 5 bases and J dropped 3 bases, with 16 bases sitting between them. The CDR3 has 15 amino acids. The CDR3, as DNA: TGTGCCAGCAGTGATCCGTCGGGGGTGGACTATGGCTACACCTTC. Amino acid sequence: CASSDPSGVDYGYTF.

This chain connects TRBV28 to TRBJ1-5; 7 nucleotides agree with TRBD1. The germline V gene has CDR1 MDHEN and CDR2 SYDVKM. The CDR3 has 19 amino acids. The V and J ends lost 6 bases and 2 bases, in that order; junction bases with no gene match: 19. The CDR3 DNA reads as TGTGCCAGCAGGAATACCGGGACAGAACTCTGGAGTGGCAATCAGCCCCAGCATTTT. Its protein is CASRNTGTELWSGNQPQHF. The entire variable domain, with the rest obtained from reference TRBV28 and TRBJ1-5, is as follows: DVKVTQSSRYLVKRTGEKVFLECVQDMDHENMFWYRQDPGLGLRLIYFSYDVKMKEKGDIPEGYSVSREKKERFSLILESASTNQTSMYLCASRNTGTELWSGNQPQHFGDGTRLSIL.

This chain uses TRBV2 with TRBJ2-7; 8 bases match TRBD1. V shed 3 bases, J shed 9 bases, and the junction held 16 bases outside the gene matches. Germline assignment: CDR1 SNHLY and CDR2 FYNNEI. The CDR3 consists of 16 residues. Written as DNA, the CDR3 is TGTGCCAGCAGTGATAGACAGGGGCCATTGTGGTGGGTGCAGTACTTC. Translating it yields CASSDRQGPLWWVQYF.

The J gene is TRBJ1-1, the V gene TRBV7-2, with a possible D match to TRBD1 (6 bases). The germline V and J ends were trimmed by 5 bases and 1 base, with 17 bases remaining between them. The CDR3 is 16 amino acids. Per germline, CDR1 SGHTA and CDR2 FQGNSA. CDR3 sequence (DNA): TGTGCCAGCAGCACCATTTGGGGGGGACAGAACACTGAAGCTTTCTTT. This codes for CASSTIWGGQNTEAFF. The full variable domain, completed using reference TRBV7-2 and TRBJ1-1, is GAGVSQSPSNKVTEKGKDVELRCDPISGHTALYWYRQSLGQGLEFLIYFQGNSAPDKSGLPSDRFSAERTGGSVSTLTIQRTQQEDSAVYLCASSTIWGGQNTEAFFGQGTRLTVV.

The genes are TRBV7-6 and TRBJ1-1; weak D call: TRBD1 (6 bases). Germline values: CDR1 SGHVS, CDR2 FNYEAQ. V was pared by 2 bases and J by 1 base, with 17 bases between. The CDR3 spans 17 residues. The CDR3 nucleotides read TGTGCCAGCAGCTTATACCTCTCCTCAGGGGAGAACACTGAAGCTTTCTTT. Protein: CASSLYLSSGENTEAFF. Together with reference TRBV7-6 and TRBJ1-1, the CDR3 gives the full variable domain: GAGVSQSPRYKVTKRGQDVALRCDPISGHVSLYWYRQALGQGPEFLTYFNYEAQQDKSGLPNDRFSAERPEGSISTLTIQRTEQRDSAMYRCASSLYLSSGENTEAFFGQGTRLTVV.

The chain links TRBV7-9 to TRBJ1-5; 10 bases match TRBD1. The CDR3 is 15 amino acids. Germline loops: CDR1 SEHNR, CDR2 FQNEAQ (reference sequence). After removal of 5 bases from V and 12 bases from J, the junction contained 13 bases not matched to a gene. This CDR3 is CASSVTGGSFGRQHF. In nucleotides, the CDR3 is TGTGCCAGCAGCGTGACAGGGGGCTCCTTCGGGCGCCAGCATTTT.

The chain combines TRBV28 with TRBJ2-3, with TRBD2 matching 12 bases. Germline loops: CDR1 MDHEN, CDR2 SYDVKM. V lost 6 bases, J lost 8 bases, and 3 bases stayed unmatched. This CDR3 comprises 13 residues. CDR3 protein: CASRASGRGTQYF. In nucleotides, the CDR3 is TGTGCCAGCAGGGCTAGCGGGAGGGGTACGCAGTATTTT.

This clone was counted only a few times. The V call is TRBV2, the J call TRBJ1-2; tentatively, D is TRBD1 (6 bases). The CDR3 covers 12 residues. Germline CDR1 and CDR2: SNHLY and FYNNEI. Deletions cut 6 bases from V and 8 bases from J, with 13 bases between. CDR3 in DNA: TGTGCCAGCAGCCAGGGGAGGGCCGGCTACACCTTC. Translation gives CASSQGRAGYTF.

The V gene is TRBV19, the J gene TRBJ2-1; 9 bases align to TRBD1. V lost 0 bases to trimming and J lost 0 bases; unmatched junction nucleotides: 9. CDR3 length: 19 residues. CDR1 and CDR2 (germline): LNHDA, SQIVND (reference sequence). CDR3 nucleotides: TGTGCCAGTAGTATAGATGGTGGCCCGGGACAGGGCTCCTACAATGAGCAGTTCTTC. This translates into CASSIDGGPGQGSYNEQFF.

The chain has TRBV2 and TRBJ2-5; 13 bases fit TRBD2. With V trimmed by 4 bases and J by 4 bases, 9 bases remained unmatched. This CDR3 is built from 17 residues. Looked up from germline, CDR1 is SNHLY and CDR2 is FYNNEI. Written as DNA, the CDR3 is TGTGCCAGCAGTGGGAGAACTAGCGGGAGGGAGAGAGAGACCCAGTACTTC. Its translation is CASSGRTSGRERETQYF.

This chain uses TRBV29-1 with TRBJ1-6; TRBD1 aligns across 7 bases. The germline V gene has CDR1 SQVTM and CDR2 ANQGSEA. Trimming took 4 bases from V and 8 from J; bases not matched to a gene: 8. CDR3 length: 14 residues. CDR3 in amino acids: CSVAEGARDSPLHF. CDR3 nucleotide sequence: TGCAGCGTTGCTGAGGGGGCGCGTGATTCACCCCTCCACTTT.

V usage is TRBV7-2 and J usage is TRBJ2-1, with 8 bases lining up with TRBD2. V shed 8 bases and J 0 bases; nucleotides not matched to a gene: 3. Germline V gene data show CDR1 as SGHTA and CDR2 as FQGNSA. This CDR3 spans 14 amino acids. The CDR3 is CASRSGASYNEQFF. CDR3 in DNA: TGTGCCAGCCGTAGCGGGGCCTCCTACAATGAGCAGTTCTTC.

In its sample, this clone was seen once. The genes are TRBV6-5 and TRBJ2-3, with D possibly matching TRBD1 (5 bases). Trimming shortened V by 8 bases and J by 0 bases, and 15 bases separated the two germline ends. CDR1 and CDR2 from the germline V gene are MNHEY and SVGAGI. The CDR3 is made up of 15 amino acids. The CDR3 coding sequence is TGTGCCAGCGGCACAGGCACAACTAGCACAGATACGCAGTATTTT. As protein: CASGTGTTSTDTQYF.

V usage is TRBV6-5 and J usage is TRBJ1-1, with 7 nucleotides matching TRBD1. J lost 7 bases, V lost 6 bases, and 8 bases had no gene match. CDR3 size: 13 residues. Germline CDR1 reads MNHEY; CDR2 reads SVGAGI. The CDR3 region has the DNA TGTGCCAGCAGACAGGGACAGACAAATGAAGCTTTCTTT. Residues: CASRQGQTNEAFF.

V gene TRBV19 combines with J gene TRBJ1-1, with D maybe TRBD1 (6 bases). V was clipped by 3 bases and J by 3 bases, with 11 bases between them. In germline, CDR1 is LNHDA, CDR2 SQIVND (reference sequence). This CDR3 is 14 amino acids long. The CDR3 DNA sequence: TGTGCCAGTAGTATCTCAGGGGATTACACTGAAGCTTTCTTT. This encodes CASSISGDYTEAFF.

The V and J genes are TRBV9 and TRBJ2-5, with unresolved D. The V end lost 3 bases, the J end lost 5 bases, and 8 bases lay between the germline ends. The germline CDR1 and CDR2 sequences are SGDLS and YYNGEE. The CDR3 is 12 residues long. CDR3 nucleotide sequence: TGTGCCAGCAGCGCCCAGTTCGAGACCCAGTACTTC. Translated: CASSAQFETQYF.

The CDR3 loop reads CASSGGGSAGTEAFF. The CDR3 DNA is TGTGCCAGCAGTGGGGGGGGCTCGGCGGGCACTGAAGCTTTCTTT. This sequence joins TRBV28 and TRBJ1-1, with D maybe TRBD1 (6 bases). Trimming pared 5 bases from V and 4 bases from J, leaving 17 bases between. This CDR3 is built from 15 residues. CDR1 is MDHEN, CDR2 SYDVKM, per germline.

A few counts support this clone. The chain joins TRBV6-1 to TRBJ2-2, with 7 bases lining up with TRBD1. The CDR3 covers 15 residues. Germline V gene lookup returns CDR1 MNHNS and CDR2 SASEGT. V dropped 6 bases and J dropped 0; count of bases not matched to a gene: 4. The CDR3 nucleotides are TGTGCCAGCAGAGCTGGGACAGCGAACACCGGGGAGCTGTTTTTT. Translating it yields CASRAGTANTGELFF.

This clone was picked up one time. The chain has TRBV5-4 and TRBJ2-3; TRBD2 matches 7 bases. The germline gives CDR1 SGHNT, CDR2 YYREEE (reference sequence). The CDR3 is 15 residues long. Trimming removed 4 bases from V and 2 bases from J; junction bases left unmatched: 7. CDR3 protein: CASSPLALNTDTQYF. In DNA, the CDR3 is TGTGCCAGCAGCCCACTAGCGCTCAACACAGATACGCAGTATTTT.

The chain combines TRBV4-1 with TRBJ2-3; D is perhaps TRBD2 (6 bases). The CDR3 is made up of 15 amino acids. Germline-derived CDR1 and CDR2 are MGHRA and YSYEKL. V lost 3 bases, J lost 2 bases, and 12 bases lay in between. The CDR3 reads CASSQAGLDTDTQYF. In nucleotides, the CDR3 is TGCGCCAGCAGCCAGGCGGGGTTAGACACAGATACGCAGTATTTT.

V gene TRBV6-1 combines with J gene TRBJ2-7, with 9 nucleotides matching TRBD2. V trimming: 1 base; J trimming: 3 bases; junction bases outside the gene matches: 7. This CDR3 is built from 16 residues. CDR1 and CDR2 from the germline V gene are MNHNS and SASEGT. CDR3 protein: CASSEESLAGFYEQYF. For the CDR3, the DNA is TGTGCCAGCAGTGAAGAAAGCCTAGCGGGATTCTACGAGCAGTACTTC.

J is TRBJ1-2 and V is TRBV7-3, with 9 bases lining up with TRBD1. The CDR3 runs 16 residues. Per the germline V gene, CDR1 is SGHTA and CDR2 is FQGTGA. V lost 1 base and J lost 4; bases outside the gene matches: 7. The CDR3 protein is CASSLKPGTGFYGYTF. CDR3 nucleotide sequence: TGTGCCAGCAGCTTAAAGCCCGGGACAGGGTTCTATGGCTACACCTTC.

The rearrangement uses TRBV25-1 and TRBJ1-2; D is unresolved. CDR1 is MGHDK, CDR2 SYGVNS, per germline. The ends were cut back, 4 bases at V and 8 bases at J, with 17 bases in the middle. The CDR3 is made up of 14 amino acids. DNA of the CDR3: TGTGCCAGCAGTGGATCGGGTACTAGAACCGGCTACACCTTC. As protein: CASSGSGTRTGYTF.

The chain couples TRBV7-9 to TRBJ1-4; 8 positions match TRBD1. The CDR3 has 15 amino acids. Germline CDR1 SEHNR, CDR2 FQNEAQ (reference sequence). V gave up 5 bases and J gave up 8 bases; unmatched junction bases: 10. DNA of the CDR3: TGTGCCAGCAGCCCCCTACAGGGGGAAGAGGAAAAACTGTTTTTT. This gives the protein CASSPLQGEEEKLFF. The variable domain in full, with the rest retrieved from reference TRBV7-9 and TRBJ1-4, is DTGVSQNPRHKITKRGQNVTFRCDPISEHNRLYWYRQTLGQGPEFLTYFQNEAQLEKSRLLSDRFSAERPKGSFSTLEIQRTEQGDSAMYLCASSPLQGEEEKLFFGSGTQLSVL.

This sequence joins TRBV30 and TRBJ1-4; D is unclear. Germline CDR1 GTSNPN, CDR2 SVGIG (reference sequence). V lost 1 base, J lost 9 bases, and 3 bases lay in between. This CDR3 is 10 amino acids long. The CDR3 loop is CAWSAQKLFF. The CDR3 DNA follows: TGTGCCTGGAGTGCTCAAAAACTGTTTTTT.

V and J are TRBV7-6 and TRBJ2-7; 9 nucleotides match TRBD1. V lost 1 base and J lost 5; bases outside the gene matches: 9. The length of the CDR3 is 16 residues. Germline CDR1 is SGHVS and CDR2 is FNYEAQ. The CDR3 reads CASSLVSGQGRNEQYF. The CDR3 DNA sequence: TGTGCCAGCAGCTTAGTTTCGGGACAGGGTAGGAACGAGCAGTACTTC.

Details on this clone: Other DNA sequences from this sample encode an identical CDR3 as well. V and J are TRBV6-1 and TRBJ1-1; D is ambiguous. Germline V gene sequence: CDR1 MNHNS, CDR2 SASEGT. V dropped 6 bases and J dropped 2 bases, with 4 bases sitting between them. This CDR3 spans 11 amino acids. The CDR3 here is CASRANTEAFF. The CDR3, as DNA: TGTGCCAGCAGGGCTAACACTGAAGCTTTCTTT.